This T cell receptor beta chain was identified in a study of blood T cell repertoires in COVID-19. Study-level background: The origin of the acute and convalescent COVID-19 samples was the United States, Italy and Spain. Sources were T cells, B-cell-depleted T cells, or PBMCs; the material itself was cDNA or gDNA.

Original handling: Amplification of reference gene primers provided the estimated nucleated cell counts. Profiling relied on immunoSEQ multiplex PCR, and the TCRdb table lists in-frame clones only, not all of them. The DNA gave D and trimming, while V, J and clone size come from that table. This repertoire shows approximately 200,000 clones, more than 70% found once; its top ten account for roughly 2.6%. CDR3 length: 15 residues. The V gene lost 3 bases and the J gene lost 6 bases, with 15 bases spanning the gap. Looked up from germline, CDR1 is LNHDA and CDR2 is SQIVND (reference sequence). The gene calls are TRBV19 and TRBJ1-5, with D possibly TRBD1 on 6 matching bases. The sequence was obtained from an older woman with acute or convalescent COVID-19. Sequenced sample: peripheral blood. The CDR3 nucleotides read TGTGCCAGTAGTATCCCGGGGGGCGCCGGTCAGCCCCAGCATTTT. This codes for CASSIPGGAGQPQHF.